This T cell receptor (beta chain) appears in the sequencing data of a study of blood T cell repertoires in COVID-19. Assay used: immunoSEQ multiplex PCR; TCRdb lists only in-frame clones, some missing. Found here are about 87,000 clones, 65% to 85% of them singletons; the top ten hold over 15%. Per the germline V gene, CDR1 is LGHDT and CDR2 is YNNKEL (reference sequence). Trimming pared 2 bases from V and 7 bases from J, leaving 9 bases between. The CDR3 covers 13 residues. The TCR sequence derives from a woman aged 60-75 years with acute or convalescent COVID-19. Sequenced material: peripheral blood. This chain connects TRBV3-1 (or the pseudogene TRBV3-2) to TRBJ2-1; no clear D gene. The CDR3 reads CASSQSELNEQFF. CDR3 in DNA: TGTGCCAGCAGCCAAAGCGAGTTGAATGAGCAGTTCTTC.